This TCR beta chain was recorded in a study of glioma-infiltrating T cells after dendritic cell vaccination. Generated by immunoSEQ multiplex PCR, the TCRdb table keeps only in-frame clones and is missing some. Of around 96,000 clones listed, 75% to 85% are singletons. In this sample, this clone turned up once. This CDR3 contains 14 residues. J was trimmed by 3 bases and V by 5 bases; bases with no gene match: 3. From germline, CDR1 is MNHEY and CDR2 SMNVEV (reference sequence). The sample was blood, taken before dendritic cell vaccination. This sequence originates from a human donor with glioblastoma. This chain joins TRBV27 and TRBJ2-7; 11 bases map to TRBD2. The CDR3 region has the DNA TGTGCCAGCAGTCCAGGGACTAGCGGCTACGAGCAGTACTTC. Amino acid sequence: CASSPGTSGYEQYF.